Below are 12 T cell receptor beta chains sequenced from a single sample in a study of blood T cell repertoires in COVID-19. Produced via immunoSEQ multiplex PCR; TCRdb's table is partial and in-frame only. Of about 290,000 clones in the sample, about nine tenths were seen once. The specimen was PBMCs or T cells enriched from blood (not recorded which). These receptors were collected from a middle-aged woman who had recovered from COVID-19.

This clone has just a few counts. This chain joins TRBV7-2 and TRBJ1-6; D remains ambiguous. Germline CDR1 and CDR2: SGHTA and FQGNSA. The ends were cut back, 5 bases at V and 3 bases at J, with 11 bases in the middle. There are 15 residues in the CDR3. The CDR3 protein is CASSPNLVYNSPLHF. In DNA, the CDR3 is TGTGCCAGCAGCCCAAATTTAGTCTATAATTCACCCCTCCACTTT.

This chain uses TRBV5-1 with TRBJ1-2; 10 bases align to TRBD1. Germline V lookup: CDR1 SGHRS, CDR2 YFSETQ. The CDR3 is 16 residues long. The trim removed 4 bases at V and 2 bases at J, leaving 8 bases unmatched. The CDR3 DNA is TGCGCCAGCAGCGTCGACAGGGGGCGATCAAACTATGGCTACACCTTC. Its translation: CASSVDRGRSNYGYTF.

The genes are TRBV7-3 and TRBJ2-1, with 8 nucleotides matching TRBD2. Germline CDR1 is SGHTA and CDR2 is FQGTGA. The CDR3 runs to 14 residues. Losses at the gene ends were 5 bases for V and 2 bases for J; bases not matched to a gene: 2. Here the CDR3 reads CASSPGGAYNEQFF. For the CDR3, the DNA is TGTGCCAGCAGCCCCGGGGGGGCCTACAATGAGCAGTTCTTC.

CDR3 in amino acids: CASRLTSSGELFF. For the CDR3, the DNA is TGTGCCAGCAGGCTGACTAGCTCCGGGGAGCTGTTTTTT. The J gene is TRBJ2-2, the V gene TRBV3-1 (or the pseudogene TRBV3-2), with 7 bases that match TRBD2. Germline assignment: CDR1 LGHDT and CDR2 YNNKEL (reference sequence). V lost 6 bases and J lost 6; bases outside the gene matches: 4. This CDR3 comprises 13 residues.

The CDR3, as DNA: TGTGCCAGCAGCGTAGCGGCGGGGGGAAACATTCAGTACTTC. It translates to CASSVAAGGNIQYF. V and J are TRBV9 and TRBJ2-4, with 8 bases identical to TRBD2. The CDR3 is 14 residues long. Germline V CDR1 and CDR2: SGDLS, YYNGEE. V was clipped by 0 bases and J by 6 bases; unmatched bases: 2.

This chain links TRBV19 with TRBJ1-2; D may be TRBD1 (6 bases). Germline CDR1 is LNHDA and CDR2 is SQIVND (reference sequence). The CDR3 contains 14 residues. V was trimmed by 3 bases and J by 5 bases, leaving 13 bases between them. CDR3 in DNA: TGTGCCAGTAGTATGAGGGGCAGGGGATATGGCTACACCTTC. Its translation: CASSMRGRGYGYTF. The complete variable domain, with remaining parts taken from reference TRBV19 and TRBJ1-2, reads DGGITQSPKYLFRKEGQNVTLSCEQNLNHDAMYWYRQDPGQGLRLIYYSQIVNDFQKGDIAEGYSVSREKKESFPLTVTSAQKNPTAFYLCASSMRGRGYGYTFGSGTRLTVV.

As DNA, the CDR3 is TGCGCCAGCAGCCTACTAGCGGGACAGTACGAGCAGTACTTC. It specifies CASSLLAGQYEQYF. The chain links TRBV4-3 to TRBJ2-7; TRBD2 aligns across 10 bases. Germline V CDR1 and CDR2: LGHNA, YSLEER. Losses at the gene ends were 4 bases for V and 4 bases for J; bases not matched to a gene: 4. The CDR3 is made up of 14 amino acids.

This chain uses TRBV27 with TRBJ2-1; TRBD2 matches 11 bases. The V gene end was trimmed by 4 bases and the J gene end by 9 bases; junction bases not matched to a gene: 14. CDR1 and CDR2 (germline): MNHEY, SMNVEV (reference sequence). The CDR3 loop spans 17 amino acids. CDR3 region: CASSSRLAGGPFTEQFF. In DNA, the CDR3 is TGTGCCAGCAGTTCCCGATTAGCGGGAGGGCCGTTTACTGAGCAGTTCTTC.

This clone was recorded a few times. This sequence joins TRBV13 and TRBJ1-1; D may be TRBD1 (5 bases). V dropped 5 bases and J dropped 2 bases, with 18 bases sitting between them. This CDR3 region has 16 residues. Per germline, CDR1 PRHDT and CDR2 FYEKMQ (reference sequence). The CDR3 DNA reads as TGTGCCAGCAGCGCCAGGACACTGCTCTCCAACACTGAAGCTTTCTTT. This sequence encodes CASSARTLLSNTEAFF.

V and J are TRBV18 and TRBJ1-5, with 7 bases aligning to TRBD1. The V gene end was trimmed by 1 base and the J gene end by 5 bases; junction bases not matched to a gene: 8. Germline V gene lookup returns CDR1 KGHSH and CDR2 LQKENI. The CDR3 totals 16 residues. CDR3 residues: CASSPRAGGQDQPQHF. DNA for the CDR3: TGTGCCAGCTCACCACGGGCAGGGGGTCAGGATCAGCCCCAGCATTTT. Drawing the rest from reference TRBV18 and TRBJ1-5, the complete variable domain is NAGVMQNPRHLVRRRGQEARLRCSPMKGHSHVYWYRQLPEEGLKFMVYLQKENIIDESGMPKERFSAEFPKEGPSILRIQQVVRGDSAAYFCASSPRAGGQDQPQHFGDGTRLSIL.

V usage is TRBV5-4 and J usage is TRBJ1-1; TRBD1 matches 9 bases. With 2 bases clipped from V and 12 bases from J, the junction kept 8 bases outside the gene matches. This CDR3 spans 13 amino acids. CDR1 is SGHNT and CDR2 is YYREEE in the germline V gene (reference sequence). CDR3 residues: CASSLQGAPRTFF. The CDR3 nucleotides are TGTGCCAGCAGCTTACAGGGGGCACCTCGGACTTTCTTT.

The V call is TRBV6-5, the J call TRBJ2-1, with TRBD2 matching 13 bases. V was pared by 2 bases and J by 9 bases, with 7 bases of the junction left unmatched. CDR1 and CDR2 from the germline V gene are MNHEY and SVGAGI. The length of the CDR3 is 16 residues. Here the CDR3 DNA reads TGTGCCAGCAGTTACCTCGGGACTAGCGGGATCGGTGAGCAGTTCTTC. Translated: CASSYLGTSGIGEQFF.